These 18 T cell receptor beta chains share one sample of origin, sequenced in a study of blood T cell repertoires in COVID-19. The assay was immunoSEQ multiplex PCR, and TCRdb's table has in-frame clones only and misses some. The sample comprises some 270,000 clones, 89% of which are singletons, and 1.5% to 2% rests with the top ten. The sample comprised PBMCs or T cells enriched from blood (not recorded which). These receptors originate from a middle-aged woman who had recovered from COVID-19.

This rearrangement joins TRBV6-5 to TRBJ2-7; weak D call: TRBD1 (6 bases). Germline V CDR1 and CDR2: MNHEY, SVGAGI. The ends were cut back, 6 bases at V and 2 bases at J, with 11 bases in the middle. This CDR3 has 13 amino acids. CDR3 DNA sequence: TGTGCCAGCAGCCGGGACACTGCCTACGAGCAGTACTTC. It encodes CASSRDTAYEQYF.

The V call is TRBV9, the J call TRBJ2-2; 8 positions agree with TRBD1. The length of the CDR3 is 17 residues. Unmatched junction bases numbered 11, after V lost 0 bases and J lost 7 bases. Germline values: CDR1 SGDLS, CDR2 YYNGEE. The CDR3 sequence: CASSVGLSDRAGGELFF. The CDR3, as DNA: TGTGCCAGCAGCGTAGGTTTGTCGGACAGGGCCGGCGGGGAGCTGTTTTTT.

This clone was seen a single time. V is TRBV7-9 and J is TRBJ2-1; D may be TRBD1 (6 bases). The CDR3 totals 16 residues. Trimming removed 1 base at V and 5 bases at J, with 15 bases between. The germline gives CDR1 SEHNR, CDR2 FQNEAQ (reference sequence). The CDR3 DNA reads TGTGCCAGCAGCTTAGGATCAGGGGTTGAGAACAATGAGCAGTTCTTC. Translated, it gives CASSLGSGVENNEQFF.

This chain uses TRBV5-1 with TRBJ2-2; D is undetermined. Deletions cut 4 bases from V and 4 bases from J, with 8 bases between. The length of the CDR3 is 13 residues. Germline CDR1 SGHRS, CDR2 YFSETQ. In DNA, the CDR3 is TGCGCCAGCAGCCGCGATACCACCGGGGAGCTGTTTTTT. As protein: CASSRDTTGELFF.

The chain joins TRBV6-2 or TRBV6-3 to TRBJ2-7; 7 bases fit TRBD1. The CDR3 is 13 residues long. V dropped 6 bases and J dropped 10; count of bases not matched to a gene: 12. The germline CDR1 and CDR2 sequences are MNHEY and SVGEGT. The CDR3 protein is CASSPRNDRDQYF. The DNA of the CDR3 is TGTGCCAGCAGCCCCAGGAATGACAGGGACCAGTACTTC.

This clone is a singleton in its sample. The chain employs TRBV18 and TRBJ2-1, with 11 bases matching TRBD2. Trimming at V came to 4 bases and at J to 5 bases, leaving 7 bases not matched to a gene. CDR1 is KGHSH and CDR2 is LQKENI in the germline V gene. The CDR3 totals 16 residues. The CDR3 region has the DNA TGTGCCAGCTCACGCGGGACTAGCGGAGCCAACAATGAGCAGTTCTTC. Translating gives CASSRGTSGANNEQFF.

CDR3 sequence reads: CASGTSFYEQYF. Here the CDR3 DNA reads TGTGCCTCCGGGACATCGTTCTACGAGCAGTACTTC. V and J are TRBV24-1 and TRBJ2-7, with D maybe TRBD1 (6 bases). This CDR3 is built from 12 residues. Germline V gives CDR1 KGHDR, CDR2 SFDVKD. V was cut by 12 bases and J by 3 bases, with 14 bases left in between.

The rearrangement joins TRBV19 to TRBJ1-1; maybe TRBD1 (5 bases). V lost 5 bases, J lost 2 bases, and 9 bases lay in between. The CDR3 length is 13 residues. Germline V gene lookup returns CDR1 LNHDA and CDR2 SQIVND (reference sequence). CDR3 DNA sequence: TGTGCCAGTAGTTCCAGGGAAAACACTGAAGCTTTCTTT. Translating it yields CASSSRENTEAFF.

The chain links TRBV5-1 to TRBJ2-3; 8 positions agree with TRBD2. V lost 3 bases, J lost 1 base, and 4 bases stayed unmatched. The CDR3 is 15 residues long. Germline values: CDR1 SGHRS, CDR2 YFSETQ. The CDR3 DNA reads TGCGCCAGCAGCTCCGGGACTAGTGGCACAGATACGCAGTATTTT. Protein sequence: CASSSGTSGTDTQYF.

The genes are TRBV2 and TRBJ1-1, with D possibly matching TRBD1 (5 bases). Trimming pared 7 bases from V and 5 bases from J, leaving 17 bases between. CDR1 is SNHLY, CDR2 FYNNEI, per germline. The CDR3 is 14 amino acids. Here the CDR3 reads CASTVGTGVTEAFF. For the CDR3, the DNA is TGTGCCAGCACCGTTGGGACTGGGGTGACTGAAGCTTTCTTT.

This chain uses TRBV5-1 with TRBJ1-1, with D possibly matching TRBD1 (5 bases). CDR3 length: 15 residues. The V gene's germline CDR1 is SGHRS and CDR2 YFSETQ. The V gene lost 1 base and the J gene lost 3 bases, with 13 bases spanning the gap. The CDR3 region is CASSLWGGGDTEAFF. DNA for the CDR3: TGCGCCAGCAGCTTGTGGGGCGGGGGTGACACTGAAGCTTTCTTT.

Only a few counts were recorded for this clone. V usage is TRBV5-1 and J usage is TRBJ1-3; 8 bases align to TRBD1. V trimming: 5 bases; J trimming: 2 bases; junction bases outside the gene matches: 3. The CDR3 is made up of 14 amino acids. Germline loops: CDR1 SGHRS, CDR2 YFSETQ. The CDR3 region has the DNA TGCGCCAGCAGGACGACAGGGGCTGGAAACACCATATATTTT. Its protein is CASRTTGAGNTIYF.

The chain's CDR3 is CATQAGGTEAFF. The CDR3 bases are TGTGCCACCCAGGCAGGGGGTACTGAAGCTTTCTTT. The chain is built from TRBV7-2 and TRBJ1-1, with 7 bases aligning to TRBD1. The CDR3 is 12 residues long. Germline V gene sequence: CDR1 SGHTA, CDR2 FQGNSA. The trim removed 10 bases at V and 5 bases at J, leaving 7 bases unmatched.

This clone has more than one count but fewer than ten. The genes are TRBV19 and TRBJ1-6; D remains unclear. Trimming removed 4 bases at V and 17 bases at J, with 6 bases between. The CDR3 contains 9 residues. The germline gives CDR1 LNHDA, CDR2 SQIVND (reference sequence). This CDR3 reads CASSTTFHF. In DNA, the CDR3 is TGTGCCAGTAGTACTACGTTCCACTTT.

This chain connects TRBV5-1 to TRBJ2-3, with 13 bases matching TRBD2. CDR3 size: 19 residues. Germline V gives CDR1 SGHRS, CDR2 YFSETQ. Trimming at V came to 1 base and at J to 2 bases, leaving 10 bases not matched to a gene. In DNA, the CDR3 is TGCGCCAGCAGCTTGCCGACTAGCGGGGGGACGTCCCTCACAGATACGCAGTATTTT. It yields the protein CASSLPTSGGTSLTDTQYF.

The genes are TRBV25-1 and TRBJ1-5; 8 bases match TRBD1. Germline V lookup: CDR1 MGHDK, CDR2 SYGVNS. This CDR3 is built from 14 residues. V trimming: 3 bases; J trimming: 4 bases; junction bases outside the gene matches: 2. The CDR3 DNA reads TGTGCCAGCAGTGATACAGGGGGGAATCAGCCCCAGCATTTT. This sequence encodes CASSDTGGNQPQHF.

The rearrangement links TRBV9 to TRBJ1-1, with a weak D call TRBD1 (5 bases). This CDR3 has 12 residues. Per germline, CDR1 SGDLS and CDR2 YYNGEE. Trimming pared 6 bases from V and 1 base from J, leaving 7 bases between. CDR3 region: CASKGWNTEAFF. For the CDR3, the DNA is TGTGCCAGCAAGGGGTGGAACACTGAAGCTTTCTTT.

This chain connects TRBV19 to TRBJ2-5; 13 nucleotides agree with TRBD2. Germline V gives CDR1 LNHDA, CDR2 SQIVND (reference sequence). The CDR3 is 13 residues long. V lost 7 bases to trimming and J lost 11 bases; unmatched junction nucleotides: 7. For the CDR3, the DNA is TGTGCCAGTACCCAAGGACTAGCGGGAGTACAGTACTTC. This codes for CASTQGLAGVQYF.